This T cell receptor (beta chain) originates from a study of cytomegalovirus exposure and HLA in healthy donors. Study results and caveats: A later analysis reported that several of the most significant clusters appeared to be linked to common viral pathogens, among them Epstein-Barr virus.

60 Vbeta and 13 Jbeta primers were used in PCR. Sequencing used immunoSEQ multiplex PCR; TCRdb keeps in-frame clones, though not all of them. This sample has 150,000 to 180,000 clones, with around 82% found just once. With regard to this clone: What it recognizes is unknown.

Germline-derived CDR1 and CDR2 are SGHRS and YFSETQ. This CDR3 is 16 amino acids long. The V end was cut by 0 bases, the J end by 3 bases, with 14 bases between. V is TRBV5-1 and J is TRBJ2-3; a possible D gene is TRBD2 (5 bases). This TCR was recovered from a woman between 40 and 50 years old in good health and CMV-seropositive. The sequenced material came from PBMCs. CDR3 DNA sequence: TGCGCCAGCAGCTTGGACTCGGGATGGAGGACAGATACGCAGTATTTT. It specifies CASSLDSGWRTDTQYF.